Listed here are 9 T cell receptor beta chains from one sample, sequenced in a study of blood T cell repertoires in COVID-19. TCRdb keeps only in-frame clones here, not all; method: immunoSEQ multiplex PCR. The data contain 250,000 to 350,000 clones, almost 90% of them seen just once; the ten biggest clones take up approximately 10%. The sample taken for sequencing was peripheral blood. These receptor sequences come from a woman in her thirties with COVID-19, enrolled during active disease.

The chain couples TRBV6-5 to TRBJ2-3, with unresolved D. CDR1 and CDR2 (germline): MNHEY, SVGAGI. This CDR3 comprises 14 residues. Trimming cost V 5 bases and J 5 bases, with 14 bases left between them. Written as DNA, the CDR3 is TGTGCCAGCAGTCTTTCCGTTACGGGAGATACGCAGTATTTT. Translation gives CASSLSVTGDTQYF.

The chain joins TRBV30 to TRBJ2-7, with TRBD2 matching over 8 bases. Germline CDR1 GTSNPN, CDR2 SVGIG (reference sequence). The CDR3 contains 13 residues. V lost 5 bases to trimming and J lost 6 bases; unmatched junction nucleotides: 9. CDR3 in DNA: TGTGCCTGGGAGCGGGAGAGCCAATCCGAGCAGTACTTC. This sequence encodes CAWERESQSEQYF. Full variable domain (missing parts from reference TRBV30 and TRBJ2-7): SQTIHQWPATLVQPVGSPLSLECTVEGTSNPNLYWYRQAAGRGLQLLFYSVGIGQISSEVPQNLSASRPQDRQFILSSKKLLLSDSGFYLCAWERESQSEQYFGPGTRLTVT.

The DNA for the CDR3 is TGTGCCAGCAGCTCGGGACAGAGCAATTATGGCTACACCTTC. Encoded protein: CASSSGQSNYGYTF. The chain has TRBV7-9 and TRBJ1-2, with 7 bases that match TRBD1. Germline loops: CDR1 SEHNR, CDR2 FQNEAQ (reference sequence). The trim removed 4 bases at V and 5 bases at J, leaving 7 bases unmatched. The CDR3 runs 14 residues.

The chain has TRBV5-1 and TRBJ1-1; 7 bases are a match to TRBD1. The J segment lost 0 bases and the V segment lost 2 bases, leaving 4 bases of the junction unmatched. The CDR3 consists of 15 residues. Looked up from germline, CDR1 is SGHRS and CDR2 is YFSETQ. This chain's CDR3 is CASSLERGLNTEAFF. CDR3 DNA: TGCGCCAGCAGCTTAGAAAGGGGGCTGAACACTGAAGCTTTCTTT.

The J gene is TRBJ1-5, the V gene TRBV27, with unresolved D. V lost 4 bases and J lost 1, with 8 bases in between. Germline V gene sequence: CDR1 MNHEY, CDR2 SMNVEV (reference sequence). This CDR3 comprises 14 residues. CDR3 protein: CASSSLDSNQPQHF. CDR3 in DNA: TGTGCCAGCAGTTCCCTAGACAGCAATCAGCCCCAGCATTTT.

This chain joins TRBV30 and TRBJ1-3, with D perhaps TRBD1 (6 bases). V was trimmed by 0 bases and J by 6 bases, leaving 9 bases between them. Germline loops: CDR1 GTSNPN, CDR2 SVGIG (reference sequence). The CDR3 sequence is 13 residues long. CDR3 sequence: CAWSVQGVNTIYF. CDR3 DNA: TGTGCCTGGAGTGTACAGGGTGTAAACACCATATATTTT.

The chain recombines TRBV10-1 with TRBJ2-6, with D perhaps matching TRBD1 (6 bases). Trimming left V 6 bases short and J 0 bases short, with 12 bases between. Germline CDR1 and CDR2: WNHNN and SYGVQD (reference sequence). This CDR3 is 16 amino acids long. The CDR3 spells CASSPGHRSGANVLTF. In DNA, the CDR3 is TGCGCCAGCAGCCCGGGACACCGCTCTGGGGCCAACGTCCTGACTTTC.

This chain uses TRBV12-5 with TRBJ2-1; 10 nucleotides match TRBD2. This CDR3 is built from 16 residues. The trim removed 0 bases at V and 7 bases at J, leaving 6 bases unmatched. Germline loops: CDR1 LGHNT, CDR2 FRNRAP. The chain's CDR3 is CASGLVSSGSLNEQFF. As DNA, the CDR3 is TGTGCTAGTGGTTTGGTTTCTAGCGGGAGTTTGAATGAGCAGTTCTTC.

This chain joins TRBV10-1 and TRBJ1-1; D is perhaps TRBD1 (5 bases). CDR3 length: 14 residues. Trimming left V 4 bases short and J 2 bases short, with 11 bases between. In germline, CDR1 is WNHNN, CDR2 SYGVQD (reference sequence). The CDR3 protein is CASSVSGLNTEAFF. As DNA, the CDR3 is TGCGCCAGCAGTGTTTCGGGACTTAACACTGAAGCTTTCTTT.